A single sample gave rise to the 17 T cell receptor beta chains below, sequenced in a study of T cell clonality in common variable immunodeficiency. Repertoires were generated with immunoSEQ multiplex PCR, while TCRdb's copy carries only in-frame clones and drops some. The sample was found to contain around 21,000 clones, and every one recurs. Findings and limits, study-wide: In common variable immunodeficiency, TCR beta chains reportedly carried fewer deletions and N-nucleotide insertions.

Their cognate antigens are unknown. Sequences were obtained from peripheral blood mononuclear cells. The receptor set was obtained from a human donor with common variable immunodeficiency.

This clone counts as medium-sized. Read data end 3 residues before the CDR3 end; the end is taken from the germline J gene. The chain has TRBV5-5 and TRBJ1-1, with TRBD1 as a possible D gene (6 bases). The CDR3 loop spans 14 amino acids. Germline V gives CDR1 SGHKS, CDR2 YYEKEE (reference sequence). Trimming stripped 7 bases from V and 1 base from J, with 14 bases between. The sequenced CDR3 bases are TGTGCCAGCGCCTACGGGACACCGAACACTGAA. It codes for CASAYGTPNTE. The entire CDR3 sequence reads CASAYGTPNTEAFF.

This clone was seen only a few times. The CDR3 sequence is CASSISSWGEGAFF. The covered CDR3 bases are TGTGCCAGTAGTATTTCATCGTGGGGGGAGGGA. This chain joins TRBV19 and TRBJ1-1; D may be TRBD1 (5 bases). The sequence runs out 3 residues before the end of the CDR3; the remainder is reconstructed from the germline J gene. CDR3 length equals 14 residues. Germline CDR1 reads LNHDA; CDR2 reads SQIVND (reference sequence). Using reference TRBV19 and TRBJ1-1 for the parts outside the CDR3, the full variable domain is DGGITQSPKYLFRKEGQNVTLSCEQNLNHDAMYWYRQDPGQGLRLIYYSQIVNDFQKGDIAEGYSVSREKKESFPLTVTSAQKNPTAFYLCASSISSWGEGAFFGQGTRLTVV.

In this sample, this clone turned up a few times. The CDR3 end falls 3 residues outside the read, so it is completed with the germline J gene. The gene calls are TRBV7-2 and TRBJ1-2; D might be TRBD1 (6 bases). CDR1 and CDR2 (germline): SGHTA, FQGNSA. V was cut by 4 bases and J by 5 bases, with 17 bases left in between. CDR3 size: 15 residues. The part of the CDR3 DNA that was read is TGTGCCAGCAGCTCGTCCCGGGACATGACTTATGGC. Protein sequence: CASSSSRDMTYG. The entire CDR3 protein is CASSSSRDMTYGYTF.

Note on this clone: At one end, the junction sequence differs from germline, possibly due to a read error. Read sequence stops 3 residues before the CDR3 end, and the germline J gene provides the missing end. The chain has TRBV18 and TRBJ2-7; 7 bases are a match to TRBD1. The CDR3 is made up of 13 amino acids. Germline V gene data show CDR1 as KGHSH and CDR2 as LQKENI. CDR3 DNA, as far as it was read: TGTGCCAGCTGCCAGGGGGAATCCTCCGAG. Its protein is CASCQGESSE. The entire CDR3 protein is CASCQGESSEQYF.

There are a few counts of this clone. Incomplete CDR3 DNA: TGTGCCAGCAGCCGAGGGCCCAACGAG. This translates into CASSRGPNE. The entire CDR3 protein is CASSRGPNEQYF. The rearrangement uses TRBV5-6 and TRBJ2-7, with D maybe TRBD2 (5 bases). The read ends 3 residues shy of where the CDR3 ends; the end is completed using the germline J gene. Germline V gene sequence: CDR1 SGHDT, CDR2 YYEEEE. The CDR3 contains 12 residues. Between the trimmed V and J ends, which lost 4 bases and 5 bases, there was a span of 10 bases.

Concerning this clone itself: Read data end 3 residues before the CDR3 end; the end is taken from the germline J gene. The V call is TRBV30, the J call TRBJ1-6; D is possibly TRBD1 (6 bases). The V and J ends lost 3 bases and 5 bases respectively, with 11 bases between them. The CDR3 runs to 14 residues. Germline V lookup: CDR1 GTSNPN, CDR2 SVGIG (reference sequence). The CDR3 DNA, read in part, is TGTGCCTGGAGCCGGGGACATCATAATTCACCC. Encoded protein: CAWSRGHHNSP. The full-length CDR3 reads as CAWSRGHHNSPLHF.

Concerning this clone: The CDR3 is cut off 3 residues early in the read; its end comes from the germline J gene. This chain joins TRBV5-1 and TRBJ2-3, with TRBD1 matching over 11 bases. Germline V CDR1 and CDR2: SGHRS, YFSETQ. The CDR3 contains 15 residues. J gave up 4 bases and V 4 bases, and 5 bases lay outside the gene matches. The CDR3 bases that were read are TGCGCCAGCAGCCACCGGGACAGGGGGTCAGATACG. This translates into CASSHRDRGSDT. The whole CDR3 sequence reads CASSHRDRGSDTQYF.

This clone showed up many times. The CDR3 region is CASSIAQGVLKEAFF. The CDR3 bases that were read are TGTGCCAGTAGTATAGCCCAGGGGGTTCTTAAGGAA. The genes are TRBV19 and TRBJ1-1; 7 bases align to TRBD1. The CDR3 end lies 3 residues beyond the end of the read and is filled in from the germline J gene. Germline-derived CDR1 and CDR2 are LNHDA and SQIVND (reference sequence). The CDR3 is 15 amino acids.

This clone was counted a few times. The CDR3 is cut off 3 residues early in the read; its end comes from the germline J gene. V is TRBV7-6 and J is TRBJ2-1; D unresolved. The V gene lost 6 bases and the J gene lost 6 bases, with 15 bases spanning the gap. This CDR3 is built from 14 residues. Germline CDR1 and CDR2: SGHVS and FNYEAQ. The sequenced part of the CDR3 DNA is TGTGCCAGCAGATCTGGGCACACGTTCAATGAG. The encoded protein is CASRSGHTFNE. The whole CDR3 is CASRSGHTFNEQFF.

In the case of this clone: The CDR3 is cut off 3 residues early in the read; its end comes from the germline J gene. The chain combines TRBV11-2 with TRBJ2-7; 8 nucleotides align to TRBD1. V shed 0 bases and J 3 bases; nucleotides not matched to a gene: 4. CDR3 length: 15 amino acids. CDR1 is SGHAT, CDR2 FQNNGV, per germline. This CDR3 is CASSLDSTGVYEQYF. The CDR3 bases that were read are TGTGCCAGCAGCTTAGACTCGACAGGGGTCTACGAG.

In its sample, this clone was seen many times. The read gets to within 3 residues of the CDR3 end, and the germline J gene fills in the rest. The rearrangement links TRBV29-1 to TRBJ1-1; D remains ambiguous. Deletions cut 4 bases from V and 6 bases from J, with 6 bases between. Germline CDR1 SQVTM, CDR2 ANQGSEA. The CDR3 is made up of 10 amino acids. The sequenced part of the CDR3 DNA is TGCAGCGTTGCGCAGGCTGAA. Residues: CSVAQAE. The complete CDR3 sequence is CSVAQAEAFF.

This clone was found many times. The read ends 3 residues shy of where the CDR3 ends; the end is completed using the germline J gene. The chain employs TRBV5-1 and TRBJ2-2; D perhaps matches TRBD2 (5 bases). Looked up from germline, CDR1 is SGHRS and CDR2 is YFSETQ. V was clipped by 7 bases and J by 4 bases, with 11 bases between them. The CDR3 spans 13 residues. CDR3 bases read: TGCGCCAGCTCCGGACTTTCCACCGGGGAG. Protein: CASSGLSTGE. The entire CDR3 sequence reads CASSGLSTGELFF.

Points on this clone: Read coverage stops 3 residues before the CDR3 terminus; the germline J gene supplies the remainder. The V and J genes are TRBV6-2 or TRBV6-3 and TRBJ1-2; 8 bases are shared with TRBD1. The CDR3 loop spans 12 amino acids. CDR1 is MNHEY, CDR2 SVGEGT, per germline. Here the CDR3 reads CASSLRGHGYTF. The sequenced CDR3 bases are TGTGCCAGCAGCCTCAGGGGGCACGGC.

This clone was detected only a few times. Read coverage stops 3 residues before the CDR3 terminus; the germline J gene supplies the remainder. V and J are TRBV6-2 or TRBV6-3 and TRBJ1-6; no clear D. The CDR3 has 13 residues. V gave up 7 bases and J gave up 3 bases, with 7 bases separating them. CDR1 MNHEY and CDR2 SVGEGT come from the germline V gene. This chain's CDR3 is CASNTVYNSPLHF. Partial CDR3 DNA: TGTGCCAGCAATACGGTCTATAATTCACCC.

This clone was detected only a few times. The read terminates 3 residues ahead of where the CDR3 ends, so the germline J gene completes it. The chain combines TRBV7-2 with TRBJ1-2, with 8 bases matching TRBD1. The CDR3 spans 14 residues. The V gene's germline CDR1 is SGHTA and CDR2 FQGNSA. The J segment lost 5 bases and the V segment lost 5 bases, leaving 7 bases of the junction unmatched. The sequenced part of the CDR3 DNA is TGTGCCAGCAGCCGTACAGGGGGAGGGTATGGC. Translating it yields CASSRTGGGYG. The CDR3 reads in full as CASSRTGGGYGYTF.

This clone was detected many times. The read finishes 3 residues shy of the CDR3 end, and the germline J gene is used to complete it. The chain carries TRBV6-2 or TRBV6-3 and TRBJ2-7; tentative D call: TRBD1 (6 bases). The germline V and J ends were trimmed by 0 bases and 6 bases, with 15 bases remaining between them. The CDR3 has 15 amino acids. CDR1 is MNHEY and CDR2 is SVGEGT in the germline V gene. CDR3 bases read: TGTGCCAGCAGTTACTCTCTGGGACATTCCGCCGAG. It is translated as CASSYSLGHSAE. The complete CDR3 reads CASSYSLGHSAEQYF.

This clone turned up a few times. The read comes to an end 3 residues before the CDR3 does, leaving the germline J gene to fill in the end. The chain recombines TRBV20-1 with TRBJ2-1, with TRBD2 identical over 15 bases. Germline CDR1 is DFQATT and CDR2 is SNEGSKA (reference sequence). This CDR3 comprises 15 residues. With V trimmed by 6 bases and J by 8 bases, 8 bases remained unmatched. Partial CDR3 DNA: TGCAGTGCCGGACTAGCGGGGGGGCTGGGCCATGAG. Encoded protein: CSAGLAGGLGHE. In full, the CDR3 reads CSAGLAGGLGHEQFF.